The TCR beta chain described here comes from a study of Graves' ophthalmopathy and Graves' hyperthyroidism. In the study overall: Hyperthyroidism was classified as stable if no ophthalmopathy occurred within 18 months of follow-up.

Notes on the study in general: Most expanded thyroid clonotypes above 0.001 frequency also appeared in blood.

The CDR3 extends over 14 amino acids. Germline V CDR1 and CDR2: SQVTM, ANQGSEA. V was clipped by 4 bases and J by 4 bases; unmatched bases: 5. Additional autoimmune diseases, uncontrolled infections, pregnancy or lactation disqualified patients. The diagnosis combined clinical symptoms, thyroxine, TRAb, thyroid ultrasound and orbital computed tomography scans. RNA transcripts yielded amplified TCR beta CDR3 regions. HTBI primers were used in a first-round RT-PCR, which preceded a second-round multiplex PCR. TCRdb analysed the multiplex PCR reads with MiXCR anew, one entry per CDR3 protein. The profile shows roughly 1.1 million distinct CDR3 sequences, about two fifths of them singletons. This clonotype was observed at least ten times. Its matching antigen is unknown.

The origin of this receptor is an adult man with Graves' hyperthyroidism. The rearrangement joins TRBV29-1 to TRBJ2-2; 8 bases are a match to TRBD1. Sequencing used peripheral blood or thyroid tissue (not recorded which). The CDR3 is CSVGSDRVTGELFF. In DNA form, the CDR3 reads TGCAGCGTTGGGTCGGACAGGGTCACCGGGGAGCTGTTTTTT.